This T cell receptor beta chain was retrieved from a study of blood T cell repertoires in COVID-19. Measured with immunoSEQ multiplex PCR; TCRdb has only the in-frame clones, and not every one. Of about 280,000 clones listed, around nine tenths are singletons. Germline loops: CDR1 SGHRS, CDR2 YFSETQ. The V and J ends lost 3 bases and 5 bases, in that order; junction bases with no gene match: 9. This CDR3 has 15 residues. The rearrangement joins TRBV5-1 to TRBJ2-7; TRBD1 agrees at 9 bases. The source material was peripheral blood. The sequence was obtained from a middle-aged man with acute or convalescent COVID-19. The CDR3 DNA reads as TGCGCCAGCAGCTGGCAAGGACAGGGGATCAACGAGCAGTACTTC. Residues: CASSWQGQGINEQYF. Filled out from reference TRBV5-1 and TRBJ2-7, the complete variable domain reads KAGVTQTPRYLIKTRGQQVTLSCSPISGHRSVSWYQQTPGQGLQFLFEYFSETQRNKGNFPGRFSGRQFSNSRSEMNVSTLELGDSALYLCASSWQGQGINEQYFGPGTRLTVT.